Following are 20 T cell receptor beta chains from one sample sequenced in a study of blood T cell repertoires in COVID-19. The table came from immunoSEQ multiplex PCR; TCRdb's copy has only in-frame clones and leaves some out. In the table there are 95,000 to 150,000 clones, 90% of which are singletons. The sequenced material came from peripheral blood. The receptors were sampled from a woman aged 55 to 70 with COVID-19, enrolled during active disease.

The CDR3 loop reads CASSKWTSRYEQYF. The CDR3 DNA reads TGTGCCAGCAGCAAATGGACTAGCAGATACGAGCAGTACTTC. The chain links TRBV5-4 to TRBJ2-7; 8 bases align to TRBD2. The CDR3 runs 14 residues. After removal of 4 bases from V and 4 bases from J, the junction contained 7 bases not matched to a gene. Germline CDR1 SGHNT, CDR2 YYREEE (reference sequence). The full variable domain, in which reference TRBV5-4 and TRBJ2-7 provide the parts outside the CDR3, is ETGVTQSPTHLIKTRGQQVTLRCSSQSGHNTVSWYQQALGQGPQFIFQYYREEENGRGNFPPRFSGLQFPNYSSELNVNALELDDSALYLCASSKWTSRYEQYFGPGTRLTVT.

This clone was observed a single time. This CDR3 is missing its conserved last phenylalanine or tryptophan, likely due to a read error. It is unclear where the CDR3 begins or ends on the DNA, so no DNA is shown, and the CDR3 is as TCRdb lists it. Here the CDR3 reads CASSAMGLAV. The chain uses TRBV2 and TRBJ1-2; the D segment call TRBD1 is taken from the table without a DNA check. Germline-derived CDR1 and CDR2 are SNHLY and FYNNEI. Both ends counted, the CDR3 spans 10 residues.

Turning to this clone: Distinct nucleotide sequences in the sample also encode this CDR3. The chain joins TRBV6-5 to TRBJ1-2; TRBD1 matches at 7 bases. The CDR3 spans 14 residues. The V gene end was trimmed by 6 bases and the J gene end by 2 bases; junction bases not matched to a gene: 6. Germline V CDR1 and CDR2: MNHEY, SVGAGI. The CDR3 DNA reads TGTGCCAGCAGCCTAAGACAGGGAAACTATGGCTACACCTTC. Translating it yields CASSLRQGNYGYTF.

The V and J genes are TRBV12-3 or TRBV12-4 and TRBJ1-1, with TRBD1 as a possible D gene (5 bases). Trimming cost V 11 bases and J 3 bases, with 16 bases left between them. The CDR3 contains 13 residues. CDR3 protein: CASRDSRHTEAFF. As DNA, the CDR3 is TGTGCCTCCCGGGACTCCCGGCACACTGAAGCTTTCTTT.

V is TRBV6-5 and J is TRBJ2-1; no reliable D call. This CDR3 has 12 amino acids. V shed 6 bases and J shed 9 bases, with 12 bases lying between them. In germline, CDR1 is MNHEY, CDR2 SVGAGI. CDR3 loop: CASSNRASEQFF. The CDR3 nucleotides are TGTGCCAGCAGCAACCGCGCGAGTGAGCAGTTCTTC.

The V call is TRBV28, the J call TRBJ2-7; 9 bases are a match to TRBD1. The V segment lost 2 bases and the J segment 0 bases; nucleotides outside the gene matches: 11. This CDR3 is 18 amino acids long. CDR1 and CDR2 from the germline V gene are MDHEN and SYDVKM. The CDR3 spells CASSLDRDRVYGSYEQYF. In nucleotides, the CDR3 is TGTGCCAGCAGTTTAGACCGGGACAGGGTATATGGCTCCTACGAGCAGTACTTC.

J is TRBJ2-1 and V is TRBV5-1, with D possibly being TRBD2 (6 bases). V was clipped by 4 bases and J by 6 bases, with 14 bases between them. The germline V gene encodes CDR1 SGHRS and CDR2 YFSETQ. This CDR3 has 14 residues. This CDR3 is CASSNGDSLNEQFF. DNA of the CDR3: TGCGCCAGCAGCAACGGGGACTCCCTCAATGAGCAGTTCTTC.

CDR3 sequence (DNA): TGCGCCAGCAGCCTGGGCGGGACTAGCGGGGGTAAGCAGTTCTTC. Protein product: CASSLGGTSGGKQFF. V gene TRBV5-1 combines with J gene TRBJ2-1; 14 positions agree with TRBD2. CDR1 is SGHRS and CDR2 is YFSETQ in the germline V gene. V shed 4 bases, J shed 11 bases, and the junction held 8 bases outside the gene matches. This CDR3 is built from 15 residues.

In this sample, this clone turned up once. The chain carries TRBV6-1 and TRBJ2-7; TRBD2 is a possible D gene (7 bases). V was pared by 6 bases and J by 2 bases, with 14 bases between. The germline CDR1 and CDR2 sequences are MNHNS and SASEGT. This CDR3 comprises 14 residues. For the CDR3, the DNA is TGTGCCAGCAGAAGGGGGAGGGGCCCCTACGAGCAGTACTTC. Amino acids: CASRRGRGPYEQYF.

The V gene is TRBV28, the J gene TRBJ1-2; D ambiguous. This CDR3 is built from 11 residues. Between the trimmed V and J ends, which lost 5 bases and 2 bases, there was a span of 3 bases. The germline CDR1 and CDR2 sequences are MDHEN and SYDVKM. The CDR3 DNA reads TGTGCCAGCAGTACAAACTATGGCTACACCTTC. Its protein is CASSTNYGYTF.

This chain links TRBV19 with TRBJ1-6; 7 bases are shared with TRBD1. Trimming at V came to 5 bases and at J to 0 bases, leaving 4 bases not matched to a gene. The CDR3 has 16 amino acids. Germline V gives CDR1 LNHDA, CDR2 SQIVND (reference sequence). CDR3 in DNA: TGTGCCAGTAGTCCGGACAGGAGCTCCTATAATTCACCCCTCCACTTT. Protein product: CASSPDRSSYNSPLHF.

The V call is TRBV5-4, the J call TRBJ2-1, with 9 bases aligning to TRBD2. Looked up from germline, CDR1 is SGHNT and CDR2 is YYREEE (reference sequence). With V trimmed by 4 bases and J by 2 bases, 7 bases remained unmatched. This CDR3 contains 16 residues. The CDR3 DNA sequence: TGTGCCAGCAGCCACGGCGGGGGGGCCACCTACAATGAGCAGTTCTTC. Translated: CASSHGGGATYNEQFF.

In its sample, this clone was seen a few times. This chain joins TRBV2 and TRBJ1-1, with D possibly being TRBD1 (6 bases). The V end was cut by 5 bases, the J end by 1 base, with 11 bases between. Germline V CDR1 and CDR2: SNHLY, FYNNEI. CDR3 length: 14 amino acids. CDR3: CASSSGDRNTEAFF. The DNA for the CDR3 is TGTGCCAGCAGTTCAGGGGATAGGAACACTGAAGCTTTCTTT.

The chain links TRBV18 to TRBJ2-7; TRBD1 might be the D (5 bases). Trimming removed 0 bases at V and 3 bases at J, with 9 bases between. Germline values: CDR1 KGHSH, CDR2 LQKENI. The CDR3 has 14 amino acids. The CDR3 region has the DNA TGTGCCAGCTCACCACCTCCAGGGCTCTACGAGCAGTACTTC. It codes for CASSPPPGLYEQYF. Together with reference TRBV18 and TRBJ2-7, the CDR3 gives the full variable domain: NAGVMQNPRHLVRRRGQEARLRCSPMKGHSHVYWYRQLPEEGLKFMVYLQKENIIDESGMPKERFSAEFPKEGPSILRIQQVVRGDSAAYFCASSPPPGLYEQYFGPGTRLTVT.

The V gene is TRBV21-1, the J gene TRBJ2-5; TRBD2 reflects the table's D call only, with no check against the DNA. TRBV21-1 is marked as a pseudogene. This CDR3 contains 13 residues. The CDR3 bases are TGTGCCAGCAGCGCTCTGGGGGGAGAGACCCAGTACTTC. It specifies CASSALGGETQYF.

The chain links TRBV13 to TRBJ2-2; 8 bases match TRBD1. Unmatched junction bases numbered 10, after V lost 5 bases and J lost 2 bases. This CDR3 spans 17 amino acids. Germline CDR1 reads PRHDT; CDR2 reads FYEKMQ (reference sequence). The DNA for the CDR3 is TGTGCCAGCAGCCCCCGGACAGGGCGTACCAACACCGGGGAGCTGTTTTTT. Translation: CASSPRTGRTNTGELFF. The variable domain in full, with the rest retrieved from reference TRBV13 and TRBJ2-2, is AAGVIQSPRHLIKEKRETATLKCYPIPRHDTVYWYQQGPGQDPQFLISFYEKMQSDKGSIPDRFSAQQFSDYHSELNMSSLELGDSALYFCASSPRTGRTNTGELFFGEGSRLTVL.

This clone was counted once. This chain joins TRBV18 and TRBJ1-2; TRBD1 matches at 8 bases. Losses at the gene ends were 6 bases for V and 7 bases for J; bases not matched to a gene: 13. This CDR3 has 15 residues. CDR1 KGHSH and CDR2 LQKENI come from the germline V gene. CDR3 sequence reads: CASSPRGRGHLGYTF. The CDR3 DNA follows: TGTGCCAGCTCCCCCCGGGGCAGGGGGCACCTTGGCTACACCTTC.

This rearrangement joins TRBV3-1 (or the pseudogene TRBV3-2) to TRBJ1-1; the match to TRBD1 covers 12 bases. Germline values: CDR1 LGHDT, CDR2 YNNKEL (reference sequence). There are 17 residues in the CDR3. The V segment lost 4 bases and the J segment 0 bases; nucleotides outside the gene matches: 6. The CDR3 protein is CASSRPRDRGLNTEAFF. CDR3 nucleotides: TGTGCCAGCAGCCGACCCCGGGACAGGGGGCTGAACACTGAAGCTTTCTTT.

In DNA, the CDR3 is TGTGCCAGCAGCCCGGGTACTAGCTCCTACGAGCAGTACTTC. The encoded protein is CASSPGTSSYEQYF. The V and J genes are TRBV5-4 and TRBJ2-7; possibly TRBD2 for D (5 bases). From germline, CDR1 is SGHNT and CDR2 YYREEE (reference sequence). The ends were cut back, 4 bases at V and 0 bases at J, with 11 bases in the middle. This CDR3 region has 14 residues.

This chain uses TRBV14 with TRBJ1-5; 9 bases align to TRBD1. The CDR3 has 15 amino acids. V was pared by 1 base and J by 2 bases, with 0 bases of the junction left unmatched. Germline CDR1 SGHDN, CDR2 FVKESK. CDR3 nucleotides: TGTGCCAGCAGCCAAGGGACAGGGGGCAATCAGCCCCAGCATTTT. It specifies CASSQGTGGNQPQHF.